This entry lists 4 T cell receptor beta chains sequenced from one sample in a study of blood T cell repertoires in COVID-19. Only in-frame clones appear in the TCRdb table, and some are missing; sequencing was by immunoSEQ multiplex PCR. Here the sample spans roughly 80,000 clones, about 90% being singletons. The sample comprised peripheral blood. Receptors were obtained from a woman of 80 years or more with acute or convalescent COVID-19.

CDR3 DNA sequence: TGTGCCAGCAGCTTGAGTCCCAGCAATGAGCAGTTCTTC. Encoded protein: CASSLSPSNEQFF. This chain connects TRBV5-4 to TRBJ2-1; D call uncertain. The CDR3 loop spans 13 amino acids. Germline lookup yields CDR1 SGHNT and CDR2 YYREEE (reference sequence). Trimming removed 1 base at V and 6 bases at J, with 8 bases between.

This clone was detected once. The chain links TRBV4-1 to TRBJ2-3, with TRBD2 identical over 9 bases. The V gene's germline CDR1 is MGHRA and CDR2 YSYEKL. This CDR3 spans 17 amino acids. The V and J ends lost 0 bases and 5 bases, in that order; junction bases with no gene match: 9. The CDR3 DNA is TGCGCCAGCAGCCAAGATCTGGCGGGAGGGTTTGGAGATACGCAGTATTTT. As protein: CASSQDLAGGFGDTQYF.

This clone turned up a few times. The chain links TRBV5-5 to TRBJ2-7; tentatively, D is TRBD2 (6 bases). The CDR3 extends over 14 amino acids. Trimming removed 2 bases from V and 2 bases from J, with 11 bases in between. CDR1 and CDR2 (germline): SGHKS, YYEKEE (reference sequence). The CDR3 nucleotides are TGTGCCAGCAGCTTTGCCGGGGGACCCTACGAGCAGTACTTC. Protein sequence: CASSFAGGPYEQYF. Full variable domain (outside the CDR3, taken from reference TRBV5-5 and TRBJ2-7): DAGVTQSPTHLIKTRGQQVTLRCSPISGHKSVSWYQQVLGQGPQFIFQYYEKEERGRGNFPDRFSARQFPNYSSELNVNALLLGDSALYLCASSFAGGPYEQYFGPGTRLTVT.

This clone was seen a single time. The V and J genes are TRBV2 and TRBJ1-4; 9 bases line up with TRBD1. The germline CDR1 and CDR2 sequences are SNHLY and FYNNEI. There are 14 residues in the CDR3. V trimming: 7 bases; J trimming: 8 bases; junction bases outside the gene matches: 8. Written as DNA, the CDR3 is TGTGCCAGCACCTCCGGGACAGGGTACGAAAAACTGTTTTTT. It codes for CASTSGTGYEKLFF.